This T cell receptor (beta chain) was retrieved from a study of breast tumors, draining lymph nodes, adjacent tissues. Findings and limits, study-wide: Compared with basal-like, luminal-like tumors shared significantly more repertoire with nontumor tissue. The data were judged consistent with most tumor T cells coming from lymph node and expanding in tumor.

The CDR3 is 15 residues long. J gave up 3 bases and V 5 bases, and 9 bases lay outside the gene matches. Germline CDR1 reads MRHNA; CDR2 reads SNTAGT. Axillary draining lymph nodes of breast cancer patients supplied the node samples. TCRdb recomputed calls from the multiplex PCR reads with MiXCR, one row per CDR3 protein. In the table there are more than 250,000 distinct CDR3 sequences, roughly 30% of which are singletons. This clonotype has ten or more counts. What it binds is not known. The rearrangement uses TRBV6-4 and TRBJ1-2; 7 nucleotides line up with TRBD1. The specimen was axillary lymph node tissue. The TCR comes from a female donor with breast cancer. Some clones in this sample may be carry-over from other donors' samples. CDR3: CASSYTTGADYGYTF. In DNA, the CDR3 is TGTGCCAGCAGTTATACTACAGGGGCTGACTATGGCTACACCTTC.